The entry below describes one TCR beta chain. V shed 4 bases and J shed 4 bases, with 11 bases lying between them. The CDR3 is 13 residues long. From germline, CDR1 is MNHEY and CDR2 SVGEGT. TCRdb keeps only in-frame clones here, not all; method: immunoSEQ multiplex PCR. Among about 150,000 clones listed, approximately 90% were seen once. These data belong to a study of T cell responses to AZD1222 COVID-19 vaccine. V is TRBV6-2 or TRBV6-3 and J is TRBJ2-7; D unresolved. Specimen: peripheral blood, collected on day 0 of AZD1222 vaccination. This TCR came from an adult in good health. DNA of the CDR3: TGTGCCAGCAGTTTGCCTGGGCGTTACGAGCAGTACTTC. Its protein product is CASSLPGRYEQYF.